This T cell receptor beta chain was identified in a study of shared clonotypes between healthy human individuals. Across the whole study: There were three CD4 naive, three CD4 memory, two CD8 naive and one CD8 memory plates per donor.

The germline CDR1 and CDR2 sequences are SEHNR and FQNEAQ (reference sequence). This CDR3 is built from 15 residues. The ends lost 1 base at V and 5 bases at J; junction bases unmatched: 5. Free of recent acute infections or vaccinations, the donors were healthy HIV-negative adults. Deep level was the assay's run setting. TCRdb's table, derived via immunoSEQ multiplex PCR, lists solely in-frame clones and lacks some. Counted here are 2 million to 2.5 million clones, 85% to 95% occurring once; the ten biggest clones make up 0.37%. The TCR sequence derives from a man between 18 and 29 years old in good health. Some clones in this sample may be carry-over from other donors' samples. The specimen was naive CD4+ T cells from PBMCs. Subset defined: CD45RA+ positively selected. This chain links TRBV7-9 with TRBJ2-1; 7 nucleotides align to TRBD1. This CDR3 reads CASSLDPGGNNEQFF. The CDR3, as DNA: TGTGCCAGCAGCTTAGATCCAGGGGGTAACAATGAGCAGTTCTTC.